Listed below are T cell receptor beta chains from one sample, sequenced in a study of CD8 T cells in ankylosing spondylitis. Via MiXCR, TCRdb re-called the 5' RACE reads, giving one row per CDR3 protein. The sample carries about 700,000 distinct CDR3 sequences, over 15% recorded once. The sample comprised blood, either unsorted or a sorted T cell fraction (not recorded which). The receptors here all came from a male donor with ankylosing spondylitis. The conserved cysteine and the conserved F or W are not part of the CDR3 here. Each record gives: V gene, CDR3 length, J gene, CDR3 protein.

V: TRBV27; length: 12; J: TRBJ2-1; CDR3: ASSLKYRGDEQF
V: TRBV6-5; length: 13; J: TRBJ2-1; CDR3: ASSYVLSSYNEQF
V: TRBV6-1; length: 12; J: TRBJ2-2; CDR3: ASKRGVVAGELF
V: TRBV7-6; length: 12; J: TRBJ2-2; CDR3: ASSLWGNTGELF
V: TRBV5-6; length: 12; J: TRBJ1-5; CDR3: ASSPAGGLQPQH
V: TRBV6-1; length: 9; J: TRBJ2-1; CDR3: ASRDYGEQF
V: TRBV20-1; length: 16; J: TRBJ2-3; CDR3: SARGSSGRAPSTDTQY
V: TRBV30; length: 14; J: TRBJ2-3; CDR3: AWSIGSGGGRDTQY
V: TRBV7-8; length: 14; J: TRBJ1-4; CDR3: ASSSRPTGKWEKLF
V: TRBV20-1; length: 11; J: TRBJ2-1; CDR3: SAHRQGYNEQF
V: TRBV20-1; length: 12; J: TRBJ2-1; CDR3: SARGPRLDNEQF
V: TRBV12-3/TRBV12-4; length: 13; J: TRBJ2-3; CDR3: ASTPTGGPTDTQY
V: TRBV20-1; length: 15; J: TRBJ2-7; CDR3: SALLPTPGSTSYEQY
V: TRBV4-1; length: 18; J: TRBJ2-1; CDR3: ASSQGPPPGTSGDNNEQF
V: TRBV2; length: 11; J: TRBJ2-7; CDR3: ASSDRSNYEQY
V: TRBV3-1; length: 12; J: TRBJ2-7; CDR3: ASSHAGAPYEQY
V: TRBV5-6; length: 11; J: TRBJ2-7; CDR3: ASSLAGGDEQY
V: TRBV20-1; length: 10; J: TRBJ1-2; CDR3: SVAGGSYGYT
V: TRBV11-2; length: 13; J: TRBJ2-5; CDR3: ASSVSYQGQETQY
V: TRBV4-3; length: 13; J: TRBJ2-1; CDR3: ASSQDMGPDNEQF
V: TRBV4-1; length: 19; J: TRBJ2-2; CDR3: ASSQDPVEGGTGGAGGELF
V: TRBV11-2; length: 11; J: TRBJ1-1; CDR3: ASSYTEGTEAF
V: TRBV20-1; length: 10; J: TRBJ2-3; CDR3: SASRGADTQY
V: TRBV20-1; length: 12; J: TRBJ1-5; CDR3: SARESQGNQPQH
V: TRBV7-9; length: 10; J: TRBJ2-3; CDR3: ASRAVRDTQY
V: TRBV27; length: 15; J: TRBJ2-2; CDR3: ASSLRAVGSGRGELF
V: TRBV29-1; length: 11; J: TRBJ2-5; CDR3: SGTTVGGETQY
V: TRBV20-1; length: 13; J: TRBJ1-6; CDR3: SASSRSSYNSPLH
V: TRBV24-1; length: 13; J: TRBJ2-5; CDR3: ATSDFEEGKETQY
V: TRBV2; length: 13; J: TRBJ1-1; CDR3: ASRSLMSRGTEAF
V: TRBV4-1; length: 14; J: TRBJ2-7; CDR3: ASSLLPTSRSYEQY
V: TRBV10-2; length: 8; J: TRBJ2-7; CDR3: ASGSYEQY
V: TRBV4-1; length: 13; J: TRBJ2-3; CDR3: ASSQDLGPTDTQY